This is a list of T cell receptor beta chains from one sample in a study of molecular identifiers for immune sequencing clone quantification. From the PCR reads, TCRdb called clonotypes with MiXCR, one entry per CDR3 protein. The sample has 100,000 or so distinct CDR3 sequences, 35% to 40% seen once. What was sequenced was naive CD8+ T cells from blood, with Jurkat cell RNA spiked in. The receptor set was obtained from a human donor in good health. Some libraries in this study had Jurkat cell RNA spiked in. The CDR3 runs from the conserved cysteine through the conserved F or W. The order of the fields is V gene, CDR3 length, clone size, D gene, J gene, CDR3 protein, CDR3 DNA. D genes are given only for firm matches. Clone size is stated in some rows and not others, as once, few, many or a class when expanded.

v_gene: TRBV28
len: 15
abundance: many
d_gene: -
j_gene: TRBJ1-5
CDR3aa: CASTPTGYSNQPQHF
CDR3nt: TGTGCCAGCACCCCTACAGGTTATAGCAATCAGCCCCAGCATTTT

v_gene: TRBV7-9
len: 10
abundance: -
d_gene: -
j_gene: TRBJ2-1
CDR3aa: CASSPSEQFF
CDR3nt: TGTGCCAGCAGCCCGAGCGAGCAGTTCTTC

v_gene: TRBV20-1
len: 17
abundance: -
d_gene: TRBD1
j_gene: TRBJ2-7
CDR3aa: CSARDALTLQGAGEQYF
CDR3nt: TGCAGTGCTAGAGACGCTTTGACTTTACAGGGGGCGGGCGAGCAGTACTTC

v_gene: TRBV6-5
len: 15
abundance: -
d_gene: TRBD2
j_gene: TRBJ2-3
CDR3aa: CASSYSPSGTDTQYF
CDR3nt: TGTGCCAGCAGTTACTCCCCTAGCGGGACAGATACGCAGTATTTT

v_gene: TRBV7-9
len: 13
abundance: -
d_gene: -
j_gene: TRBJ1-1
CDR3aa: CASRDTVSTEAFF
CDR3nt: TGTGCCAGCAGGGACACGGTGAGCACTGAAGCTTTCTTT

v_gene: TRBV28
len: 13
abundance: many
d_gene: -
j_gene: TRBJ2-7
CDR3aa: CASSLVISYEQYF
CDR3nt: TGTGCCAGCAGTTTAGTGATATCCTACGAGCAGTACTTC

v_gene: TRBV19
len: 15
abundance: -
d_gene: -
j_gene: TRBJ2-7
CDR3aa: CVSSIVGSESYEQYF
CDR3nt: TGCGTCAGTAGTATCGTTGGTTCAGAGTCCTACGAGCAGTACTTC

v_gene: TRBV6-1
len: 15
abundance: few
d_gene: -
j_gene: TRBJ1-6
CDR3aa: CASSDWYLGTSPLHF
CDR3nt: TGTGCCAGCAGTGACTGGTACCTTGGCACTTCACCCCTCCACTTT

v_gene: TRBV12-3/TRBV12-4
len: 16
abundance: few
d_gene: TRBD2
j_gene: TRBJ2-5
CDR3aa: CASSFYGTSPQETQYF
CDR3nt: TGTGCCAGCAGTTTCTACGGGACTAGTCCTCAAGAGACCCAGTACTTC

v_gene: TRBV6-1
len: 13
abundance: few
d_gene: -
j_gene: TRBJ2-2
CDR3aa: CASIRETTGELFF
CDR3nt: TGTGCCAGCATTCGGGAAACCACCGGGGAGCTGTTTTTT

v_gene: TRBV28
len: 13
abundance: many
d_gene: -
j_gene: TRBJ2-7
CDR3aa: CASSLSPRHEQYF
CDR3nt: TGTGCCAGCAGTTTATCTCCGCGCCACGAGCAGTACTTC

v_gene: TRBV28
len: 14
abundance: -
d_gene: TRBD1
j_gene: TRBJ1-3
CDR3aa: CASSLTGEGDTIYF
CDR3nt: TGTGCCAGCAGTTTGACAGGGGAAGGAGACACCATATATTTT

v_gene: TRBV6-6
len: 15
abundance: many
d_gene: -
j_gene: TRBJ2-3
CDR3aa: CASSLRHQSTDTQYF
CDR3nt: TGTGCCAGCAGCCTGAGGCACCAAAGCACAGATACGCAGTATTTT

v_gene: TRBV6-2/TRBV6-3
len: 14
abundance: few
d_gene: -
j_gene: TRBJ2-1
CDR3aa: CASSSYPEVGEQFF
CDR3nt: TGTGCCAGCAGTTCCTACCCCGAGGTGGGGGAGCAGTTCTTC

v_gene: TRBV7-9
len: 14
abundance: few
d_gene: -
j_gene: TRBJ2-7
CDR3aa: CASSPMSRSYEQYF
CDR3nt: TGTGCCAGCAGCCCGATGTCTAGGTCCTACGAGCAGTACTTC

v_gene: TRBV4-3
len: 15
abundance: few
d_gene: -
j_gene: TRBJ1-5
CDR3aa: CASSQVDDGNQPQHF
CDR3nt: TGCGCCAGCAGCCAAGTGGACGACGGGAATCAGCCCCAGCATTTT

v_gene: TRBV12-3/TRBV12-4
len: 13
abundance: -
d_gene: -
j_gene: TRBJ2-7
CDR3aa: CASSFTGPYEQYF
CDR3nt: TGTGCCAGCAGTTTTACTGGGCCCTACGAGCAGTACTTC

v_gene: TRBV20-1
len: 15
abundance: few
d_gene: -
j_gene: TRBJ2-7
CDR3aa: CSARDHESSSYEQYF
CDR3nt: TGCAGTGCTAGAGATCACGAGAGTAGCTCCTACGAGCAGTACTTC